Shown below are 28 T cell receptor beta chains from a single sample sequenced in a study of T cell repertoires in cytomegalovirus infection. TCRdb fed the reads into MiXCR, producing one record per CDR3 protein. The sample includes fewer than 850,000 distinct CDR3 sequences, 29% of them seen just once. These receptors' targets are unknown. The specimen was cultured CD8+ T cells from PBMCs, collected from culture after CMV antigen stimulation. The receptors come from a human donor in good health (CMV status not recorded). Some clones in this sample may be carry-over from other donors' samples.

This clonotype has at least ten counts. The chain has TRBV20-1 and TRBJ1-2; no firm D call. Trimming removed 6 bases at V and 4 bases at J, with 9 bases between. The CDR3 consists of 11 residues. CDR1 and CDR2 from the germline V gene are DFQATT and SNEGSKA (reference sequence). CDR3 DNA sequence: TGCAGTGCCCCGGGAACCTATGGCTACACCTTC. This sequence encodes CSAPGTYGYTF.

J is TRBJ2-7 and V is TRBV20-1; D is possibly TRBD2 (7 bases). This CDR3 contains 13 residues. Germline CDR1 is DFQATT and CDR2 is SNEGSKA (reference sequence). Trimming left V 7 bases short and J 4 bases short, with 17 bases between. CDR3: CSVGGRGRYEQYF. CDR3 bases: TGCAGTGTAGGGGGGAGGGGCCGATACGAGCAGTACTTC.

This chain uses TRBV7-6 with TRBJ2-7; D is possibly TRBD2 (6 bases). Germline V lookup: CDR1 SGHVS, CDR2 FNYEAQ. The CDR3 totals 15 residues. V shed 5 bases and J shed 0 bases, with 14 bases lying between them. The CDR3 sequence: CASSPSADISYEQYF. For the CDR3, the DNA is TGTGCCAGCAGCCCTAGCGCCGACATCTCCTACGAGCAGTACTTC.

This clonotype occurred many times. The chain couples TRBV7-2 to TRBJ2-1; D is possibly TRBD1 (6 bases). Germline loops: CDR1 SGHTA, CDR2 FQGNSA. With 5 bases removed from V and 2 bases from J, the gap between germline ends came to 10 bases. The CDR3 is 14 residues long. CDR3 sequence reads: CASSTDSTYNEQFF. As DNA, the CDR3 is TGTGCCAGCAGCACGGACAGCACCTACAATGAGCAGTTCTTC.

This clonotype turned up a few times. The chain is built from TRBV6-2 or TRBV6-3 and TRBJ2-4; TRBD1 might be the D (6 bases). The CDR3 contains 18 residues. Trimming cost V 6 bases and J 0 bases, with 21 bases left between them. Germline loops: CDR1 MNHEY, CDR2 SVGEGT. The CDR3 protein is CASSSPRGGPLAKNIQYF. The CDR3 DNA sequence: TGTGCCAGCAGCTCCCCCCGAGGGGGACCACTAGCCAAAAACATTCAGTACTTC.

The rearrangement links TRBV7-9 to TRBJ1-1; unclear D gene. The germline V and J ends were trimmed by 8 bases and 3 bases, with 16 bases remaining between them. The CDR3 runs to 14 residues. The germline V gene has CDR1 SEHNR and CDR2 FQNEAQ (reference sequence). CDR3 loop: CASGMGSPDTEAFF. The DNA for the CDR3 is TGTGCCAGCGGAATGGGCAGCCCGGACACTGAAGCTTTCTTT.

This clonotype has ten or more counts. This chain connects TRBV7-3 to TRBJ2-1; maybe TRBD2 (6 bases). The germline V gene encodes CDR1 SGHTA and CDR2 FQGTGA. The CDR3 spans 15 residues. Trimming pared 5 bases from V and 2 bases from J, leaving 13 bases between. CDR3 in amino acids: CASSRVAGPYNEQFF. In DNA, the CDR3 is TGTGCCAGCAGCCGGGTTGCGGGACCCTACAATGAGCAGTTCTTC.

This clonotype has a count of ten or more. The chain combines TRBV12-3 or TRBV12-4 with TRBJ1-6, with unresolved D. The V end lost 5 bases, the J end lost 0 bases, and 8 bases lay between the germline ends. This CDR3 region has 15 residues. CDR3 sequence (DNA): TGTGCCAGCAGTGATCTAAGCTCCTATAATTCACCCCTCCACTTT. Encoded protein: CASSDLSSYNSPLHF.

The V gene is TRBV20-1, the J gene TRBJ2-7; D is unresolved. Trimming shortened V by 5 bases and J by 3 bases, and 8 bases separated the two germline ends. The CDR3 runs to 11 residues. The germline CDR1 and CDR2 sequences are DFQATT and SNEGSKA (reference sequence). CDR3 protein: CSAFGVYEQYF. CDR3 nucleotide sequence: TGCAGTGCTTTCGGAGTCTACGAGCAGTACTTC.

The sample holds a few counts of this clonotype. The chain carries TRBV7-6 and TRBJ1-4; D call uncertain. V lost 5 bases, J lost 11 bases, and 9 bases lay in between. The CDR3 has 11 residues. Germline loops: CDR1 SGHVS, CDR2 FNYEAQ. This CDR3 reads CASSQERKLFF. In DNA form, the CDR3 reads TGTGCCAGCAGCCAGGAGAGGAAACTGTTTTTT.

The chain uses TRBV18 and TRBJ2-1; TRBD2 matches 7 bases. In germline, CDR1 is KGHSH, CDR2 LQKENI. This CDR3 has 18 amino acids. V shed 2 bases, J shed 1 base, and the junction held 11 bases outside the gene matches. The CDR3 DNA follows: TGTGCCAGCTCACCAACGACTAGCTTGGAGGATTCCTACAATGAGCAGTTCTTC. Translating it yields CASSPTTSLEDSYNEQFF.

This clonotype was seen more than once but under ten times. In DNA form, the CDR3 reads TGTGCCAGCAGCTTCGATAACAGGCTGAACACTGAAGCTTTCTTT. Protein sequence: CASSFDNRLNTEAFF. The chain couples TRBV7-9 to TRBJ1-1, with D tentatively TRBD1 (5 bases). This CDR3 region has 15 residues. CDR1 is SEHNR, CDR2 FQNEAQ, per germline (reference sequence). V gave up 3 bases and J gave up 0 bases, with 11 bases separating them.

This clonotype occurred many times. The rearrangement uses TRBV7-8 and TRBJ2-7, with 11 bases lining up with TRBD1. Germline V gene sequence: CDR1 SGHVS, CDR2 FQNEAQ. J lost 5 bases, V lost 5 bases, and 14 bases had no gene match. This CDR3 is 17 amino acids long. The CDR3 coding sequence is TGTGCCAGCAGCCCGAGGCCGGGACAGGGGGTTCGGGACGAGCAGTACTTC. Translation: CASSPRPGQGVRDEQYF.

This rearrangement joins TRBV20-1 to TRBJ1-2, with 10 bases lining up with TRBD1. CDR3 length equals 15 residues. Germline V CDR1 and CDR2: DFQATT, SNEGSKA (reference sequence). The ends lost 5 bases at V and 8 bases at J; junction bases unmatched: 14. This CDR3 is CSAWRRDRGYRGYTF. The CDR3 DNA reads as TGCAGTGCTTGGCGCCGGGACAGGGGATATAGGGGCTACACCTTC.

The chain carries TRBV19 and TRBJ1-6; D possibly corresponds to TRBD1 (6 bases). Germline CDR1 reads LNHDA; CDR2 reads SQIVND (reference sequence). This CDR3 region has 14 residues. Trimming cost V 3 bases and J 9 bases, with 12 bases left between them. CDR3: CASSIVGGGSPLHF. The CDR3 DNA reads TGTGCCAGTAGTATCGTCGGGGGCGGTTCACCCCTCCACTTT. Filled out from reference TRBV19 and TRBJ1-6, the complete variable domain reads DGGITQSPKYLFRKEGQNVTLSCEQNLNHDAMYWYRQDPGQGLRLIYYSQIVNDFQKGDIAEGYSVSREKKESFPLTVTSAQKNPTAFYLCASSIVGGGSPLHFGNGTRLTVT.

The chain has TRBV13 and TRBJ2-5; D is unclear. The CDR3 extends over 14 amino acids. The germline V and J ends were trimmed by 3 bases and 2 bases, with 10 bases remaining between them. CDR1 and CDR2 (germline): PRHDT, FYEKMQ (reference sequence). The CDR3 loop reads CASSLQPKQETQYF. Here the CDR3 DNA reads TGTGCCAGCAGCTTGCAGCCCAAGCAAGAGACCCAGTACTTC. Using reference TRBV13 and TRBJ2-5 for the parts outside the CDR3, the full variable domain is AAGVIQSPRHLIKEKRETATLKCYPIPRHDTVYWYQQGPGQDPQFLISFYEKMQSDKGSIPDRFSAQQFSDYHSELNMSSLELGDSALYFCASSLQPKQETQYFGPGTRLLVL.

V gene TRBV10-2 combines with J gene TRBJ1-5; D gene unclear. This CDR3 spans 16 amino acids. Trimming left V 3 bases short and J 2 bases short, with 14 bases between. CDR1 WSHSY and CDR2 SAAADI come from the germline V gene. The CDR3 loop reads CASSDPLGVGNQPQHF. The CDR3 DNA reads as TGCGCCAGCAGTGACCCGCTCGGGGTTGGCAATCAGCCCCAGCATTTT.

The chain has TRBV9 and TRBJ1-1, with D uncertain. Germline V gene sequence: CDR1 SGDLS, CDR2 YYNGEE. This CDR3 is 16 amino acids long. Trimming removed 3 bases from V and 0 bases from J, with 15 bases in between. CDR3 region: CASSDSGLLVNTEAFF. Here the CDR3 DNA reads TGTGCCAGCAGCGATTCCGGACTTCTAGTGAACACTGAAGCTTTCTTT.

For the CDR3, the DNA is TGTGCCAGCATCACGGGTATATCCTCTGGAAACACCATATATTTT. Protein sequence: CASITGISSGNTIYF. This sequence joins TRBV12-3 or TRBV12-4 and TRBJ1-3; unclear D gene. The CDR3 runs to 15 residues. Trimming took 7 bases from V and 0 from J, leaving 13 bases between them.

This clonotype appeared many times. The V call is TRBV7-6, the J call TRBJ1-1; 7 bases match TRBD1. The germline CDR1 and CDR2 sequences are SGHVS and FNYEAQ. The V and J ends lost 7 bases and 5 bases, in that order; junction bases with no gene match: 7. The CDR3 runs 13 residues. CDR3 loop: CASKGGGWTEAFF. The CDR3 DNA follows: TGTGCCAGCAAGGGAGGGGGCTGGACTGAAGCTTTCTTT.

The chain joins TRBV28 to TRBJ1-1; D is unresolved. The CDR3 is 12 amino acids. V lost 8 bases and J lost 1, with 8 bases in between. The germline gives CDR1 MDHEN, CDR2 SYDVKM. The CDR3 region is CASAFRNTEAFF. The CDR3 nucleotides read TGTGCCAGCGCCTTCAGGAACACTGAAGCTTTCTTT.

The chain uses TRBV4-1 and TRBJ1-1, with a weak D call TRBD1 (5 bases). Germline CDR1 reads MGHRA; CDR2 reads YSYEKL. The CDR3 spans 14 residues. V lost 5 bases, J lost 8 bases, and 18 bases lay in between. In DNA, the CDR3 is TGCGCCAGCAGCTCCCACGGTTCGACAGTAGAAGCTTTCTTT. Translating gives CASSSHGSTVEAFF.

This clonotype was detected ten times or more. The V gene is TRBV7-6, the J gene TRBJ1-1, with D perhaps TRBD1 (5 bases). Germline loops: CDR1 SGHVS, CDR2 FNYEAQ. This CDR3 contains 18 residues. The ends were cut back, 6 bases at V and 4 bases at J, with 27 bases in the middle. The CDR3 region is CASRLEGGAVIQGTEAFF. CDR3 DNA: TGTGCCAGCAGGCTGGAGGGAGGCGCCGTGATCCAGGGCACTGAAGCTTTCTTT. The whole variable domain, filled in from reference TRBV7-6 and TRBJ1-1, reads GAGVSQSPRYKVTKRGQDVALRCDPISGHVSLYWYRQALGQGPEFLTYFNYEAQQDKSGLPNDRFSAERPEGSISTLTIQRTEQRDSAMYRCASRLEGGAVIQGTEAFFGQGTRLTVV.

This clonotype was counted at least ten times. The chain is built from TRBV9 and TRBJ1-1, with a tentative D call TRBD1 (6 bases). Germline V CDR1 and CDR2: SGDLS, YYNGEE. Trimming took 1 base from V and 3 from J, leaving 13 bases between them. There are 15 residues in the CDR3. CDR3 amino acids: CASSVLQGLDTEAFF. The CDR3 DNA is TGTGCCAGCAGCGTATTGCAGGGGTTAGACACTGAAGCTTTCTTT.

This chain connects TRBV6-2 or TRBV6-3 to TRBJ2-7; D not resolved. Trimming removed 2 bases from V and 4 bases from J, with 12 bases in between. Per the germline V gene, CDR1 is MNHEY and CDR2 is SVGEGT. The CDR3 extends over 14 amino acids. The DNA of the CDR3 is TGTGCCAGCAGTTACGCGTCGCCGTTATACGAGCAGTACGTC. As protein: CASSYASPLYEQYV.

The genes are TRBV9 and TRBJ1-2, with TRBD1 identical over 10 bases. Germline V lookup: CDR1 SGDLS, CDR2 YYNGEE. This CDR3 is built from 15 residues. Trimming at V came to 2 bases and at J to 4 bases, leaving 5 bases not matched to a gene. CDR3 DNA: TGTGCCAGCAGCGTGGGGGACAGGGGTAGCTATGGCTACACCTTC. This codes for CASSVGDRGSYGYTF.

This clonotype was detected only a few times. The rearrangement joins TRBV28 to TRBJ2-7, with a weak D call TRBD1 (5 bases). This CDR3 has 15 residues. Trimming removed 6 bases at V and 3 bases at J, with 18 bases between. Germline CDR1 and CDR2: MDHEN and SYDVKM. This CDR3 reads CASRDAKGSLYEQYV. The CDR3 DNA follows: TGTGCCAGCAGGGACGCCAAGGGGTCCCTCTACGAGCAGTACGTC.

The table lists this clonotype with many counts. The chain couples TRBV7-6 to TRBJ1-1, with 12 bases matching TRBD1. The ends lost 1 base at V and 7 bases at J; junction bases unmatched: 4. The germline V gene has CDR1 SGHVS and CDR2 FNYEAQ. The CDR3 totals 15 residues. In DNA form, the CDR3 reads TGTGCCAGCAGCTTAGGGGGACAGGGGGCCGGTGAAGCTTTCTTT. Protein sequence: CASSLGGQGAGEAFF.